Listed below are T cell receptor beta chains from one sample, sequenced in a study of immune characterization of retroperitoneal liposarcoma. Via MiXCR, TCRdb re-called the PCR reads, giving one row per CDR3 protein. The sample includes approximately 10,000 distinct CDR3 sequences, roughly 26% of them seen just once. The specimen was tumor tissue. The receptor source for this set is a female donor with retroperitoneal liposarcoma. Both conserved end residues are part of each CDR3. The D gene is left open where the match is weak. Clone size is stated in some rows and not others, as once, few, many or a class when expanded.

j_gene,d_gene,v_gene,abundance,CDR3aa,CDR3nt
TRBJ2-7,TRBD2,TRBV7-3,medium-sized,CASSEGTSVDNEQYF,TGTGCCAGCAGCGAAGGGACTAGCGTAGACAATGAGCAGTACTTC
TRBJ2-3,TRBD2,TRBV11-3,.,CASSPTSGFTDTQYF,TGTGCCAGCAGTCCGACTAGCGGGTTCACAGATACGCAGTATTTT
TRBJ1-5,.,TRBV27,few,CASSFLGTKDQPQHF,TGTGCCAGCAGTTTCTTAGGAACGAAGGATCAGCCCCAGCATTTT
TRBJ2-1,.,TRBV27,medium-sized,CASSVRGKEYEQFF,TGTGCCAGCAGTGTACGGGGGAAGGAGTACGAGCAGTTCTTC
TRBJ2-7,TRBD1,TRBV11-2,.,CASSLRAGTGGLSFSYEQYF,TGTGCCAGCAGCTTGAGAGCCGGGACAGGGGGTCTCTCATTCTCCTACGAGCAGTACTTC
TRBJ2-5,.,TRBV7-6,many,CASSRGTSQETQYF,TGTGCCAGCAGCCGCGGGACCTCACAAGAGACCCAGTACTTC
TRBJ2-1,TRBD1,TRBV6-8,.,CASSVPRDRLQETQFF,TGTGCCAGCAGTGTACCCCGGGACAGACTCCAAGAGACCCAGTTCTTC
TRBJ2-3,TRBD2,TRBV6-8,.,CASILAGGTDTQYF,TGTGCCAGCATTCTAGCGGGAGGAACAGATACGCAGTATTTT
TRBJ1-6,TRBD1,TRBV6-6,medium-sized,CASSYRTGGGSPLHF,TGTGCCAGCAGTTACCGGACAGGGGGCGGTTCACCCCTCCACTTT
TRBJ2-7,TRBD2,TRBV6-1,medium-sized,CASSRTGTRGDYEQYF,TGTGCCAGCAGTCGTACCGGGACTAGGGGAGATTACGAGCAGTACTTC
TRBJ1-5,.,TRBV6-1,few,CASSQGNQPQHF,TGTGCCAGCAGTCAGGGTAATCAGCCCCAGCATTTT
TRBJ2-1,TRBD2,TRBV10-2,.,CASRAGGETQFF,TGCGCCAGCAGGGCGGGGGGAGAGACCCAGTTCTTC
TRBJ2-1,.,TRBV6-1,medium-sized,CASSLYRDAWETQFF,TGTGCCAGCAGTCTCTACAGGGATGCATGGGAGACCCAGTTCTTC
TRBJ2-5,.,TRBV6-1,medium-sized,CASTHRDKETQYF,TGTGCCAGCACTCACCGGGACAAAGAGACCCAGTACTTC
TRBJ1-1,TRBD1,TRBV6-1,.,CASSKTGQGDTEAFF,TGTGCCAGCAGTAAGACCGGACAGGGAGACACTGAAGCTTTCTTT
TRBJ1-6,.,TRBV5-4,.,CASSLNSNSPLHF,TGTGCCAGCAGCTTGAACAGCAATTCACCCCTCCACTTT
TRBJ2-7,TRBD1,TRBV10-2,medium-sized,CASSGGTGAYEQYF,TGCGCCAGCAGTGGGGGGACAGGGGCGTACGAGCAGTACTTC
TRBJ2-1,TRBD1,TRBV6-1,medium-sized,CASLGTGGGYEQFF,TGTGCCTCGCTCGGGACAGGGGGCGGGTACGAGCAGTTCTTC
TRBJ2-7,.,TRBV6-1,many,CASTINYEQYF,TGTGCCAGCACCATAAACTACGAGCAGTACTTC
TRBJ2-7,TRBD1,TRBV27,medium-sized,CATGQGALYEQYF,TGTGCCACCGGACAGGGGGCGCTTTACGAGCAGTACTTC
TRBJ2-1,.,TRBV7-2,.,CASSFGGLGNEQFF,TGTGCCAGCAGCTTTGGGGGGCTAGGGAATGAGCAGTTCTTC
TRBJ2-1,TRBD2,TRBV6-1,.,CASRPVFLRERGDNNEQFF,TGTGCCAGCAGGCCAGTTTTTCTTAGGGAGCGGGGCGATAACAATGAGCAGTTCTTC
TRBJ2-3,.,TRBV6-1,many,CASRMDGTDTQYF,TGTGCCAGCAGGATGGACGGCACAGATACGCAGTATTTT
TRBJ2-4,TRBD2,TRBV4-1,.,CASSRLLTGGLYNEQYF,TGCGCCAGCAGCCGTCTTTTAACGGGGGGTCTCTACAATGAGCAGTACTTC
TRBJ2-1,TRBD1,TRBV11-1,few,CASSNRKQGARYNEQFF,TGTGCCAGCTCGAATAGAAAACAGGGGGCTCGCTACAATGAGCAGTTCTTC
TRBJ2-1,TRBD2,TRBV12-3/TRBV12-4,.,CASTPSGGAVETQFF,TGTGCCAGCACCCCCTCCGGGGGGGCGGTAGAGACCCAGTTCTTC
TRBJ1-6,.,TRBV12-3/TRBV12-4,few,CASRQADNSPLHF,TGTGCCAGCAGGCAAGCCGACAATTCACCCCTCCACTTT
TRBJ1-6,.,TRBV6-1,many,CASSYGESSYNSPLHF,TGTGCCAGCAGTTATGGGGAGAGCTCCTATAATTCACCCCTCCACTTT
TRBJ2-7,TRBD2,TRBV6-6,.,CASSYDSSGGAGEQYF,TGTGCCAGCAGTTACGATTCTAGCGGGGGGGCCGGTGAGCAGTACTTC
TRBJ2-3,TRBD1,TRBV6-1,many,CASPRTGQDTQYF,TGTGCCAGCCCAAGGACAGGGCAAGATACGCAGTATTTT
TRBJ2-1,.,TRBV6-1,many,CASSEGGTSSIDF,TGTGCCAGCAGTGAAGGTGGCACTAGCTCGATTGACTTC
TRBJ1-1,.,TRBV12-3/TRBV12-4,few,CASSPDPLNTEAFF,TGTGCCAGCAGTCCCGACCCGTTGAACACTGAAGCTTTCTTT
TRBJ2-1,.,TRBV7-6,.,CASSSHKGDNEQFF,TGTGCCAGCAGCTCCCACAAAGGGGACAATGAGCAGTTCTTC
TRBJ2-7,TRBD2,TRBV12-3/TRBV12-4,medium-sized,CASSLLSGRNEQYF,TGTGCCAGCAGTTTGTTGAGCGGGAGAAATGAGCAGTACTTC
TRBJ1-6,TRBD1,TRBV7-2,.,CASSVGQLTSSYNSPLHF,TGTGCCAGCAGCGTGGGACAGTTGACGAGCTCCTATAATTCACCCCTCCACTTT
TRBJ2-5,TRBD2,TRBV27,medium-sized,CASSPRTSGETQYF,TGTGCCAGCAGTCCACGGACTAGCGGAGAGACCCAGTACTTC
TRBJ1-1,.,TRBV12-3/TRBV12-4,.,CASSLGGGMNTEAFF,TGTGCCAGCAGTTTGGGGGGGGGGATGAACACTGAAGCTTTCTTT
TRBJ2-7,.,TRBV6-1,medium-sized,CASSVSSGYEQYF,TGTGCCAGCAGTGTCTCTTCAGGCTACGAGCAGTACTTC
TRBJ1-2,TRBD1,TRBV7-2,medium-sized,CASSQTGGASYGYTF,TGTGCCAGCAGTCAAACAGGGGGCGCGAGCTATGGCTACACCTTC
TRBJ2-7,TRBD2,TRBV7-2,many,CASSFQAGGYEQYF,TGTGCCAGCAGCTTCCAAGCGGGAGGCTACGAGCAGTACTTC
TRBJ2-5,.,TRBV25-1,.,CASSESGYGETQYF,TGTGCCAGCAGTGAATCAGGGTATGGAGAGACCCAGTACTTC
TRBJ2-5,TRBD2,TRBV7-2,medium-sized,CASSPNLAGGRETQYF,TGTGCCAGCAGCCCAAATTTAGCGGGTGGGAGGGAGACCCAGTACTTC
TRBJ2-7,.,TRBV11-2,medium-sized,CASSFSMGGEQYF,TGTGCCAGCAGCTTTTCGATGGGTGGCGAGCAGTACTTC
TRBJ2-1,.,TRBV6-1,few,CASRWGYNEQFF,TGTGCCAGCCGCTGGGGGTACAATGAGCAGTTCTTC
TRBJ2-7,.,TRBV25-1,medium-sized,CASSTQAGEQYF,TGTGCCAGCAGCACACAAGCCGGCGAGCAGTACTTC
TRBJ2-2,.,TRBV10-1,medium-sized,CASGGVGTGELFF,TGCGCCAGCGGGGGAGTGGGTACCGGGGAGCTGTTTTTT
TRBJ2-7,.,TRBV6-1,.,CASTFLYEQYF,TGTGCCAGCACATTTTTGTACGAGCAGTACTTC
TRBJ2-7,.,TRBV27,.,CASSWVGGLPYEQYF,TGTGCCAGCAGTTGGGTTGGGGGGTTGCCCTACGAGCAGTACTTC
TRBJ2-1,TRBD2,TRBV7-2,.,CASSPLGSGSSYNEQFF,TGTGCCAGCAGCCCATTAGGTAGCGGGAGCTCCTACAATGAGCAGTTCTTC
TRBJ1-5,.,TRBV6-1,few,CASRRGRPDQPQHF,TGTGCCAGCAGACGGGGACGGCCTGATCAGCCCCAGCATTTT
TRBJ2-7,TRBD1,TRBV19,few,CASSPSRDRGGYEQYF,TGTGCCAGTAGTCCCTCCCGGGACAGGGGAGGCTACGAGCAGTACTTC
TRBJ1-2,.,TRBV6-6,.,CASSYDIVPSAYGYTF,TGTGCCAGCAGTTACGACATCGTTCCGAGCGCCTATGGCTACACCTTC
TRBJ2-1,TRBD1,TRBV7-2,few,CASSLGTGFYNEQFF,TGTGCCAGCAGCTTAGGGACAGGGTTTTACAATGAGCAGTTCTTC
TRBJ2-1,.,TRBV12-3/TRBV12-4,few,CASTAAGAYEQFF,TGTGCCAGCACTGCCGCAGGGGCCTACGAGCAGTTCTTC
TRBJ2-3,TRBD2,TRBV5-1,.,CASSTGLAATDTQYF,TGCGCCAGCAGCACGGGACTAGCGGCGACAGATACGCAGTATTTT